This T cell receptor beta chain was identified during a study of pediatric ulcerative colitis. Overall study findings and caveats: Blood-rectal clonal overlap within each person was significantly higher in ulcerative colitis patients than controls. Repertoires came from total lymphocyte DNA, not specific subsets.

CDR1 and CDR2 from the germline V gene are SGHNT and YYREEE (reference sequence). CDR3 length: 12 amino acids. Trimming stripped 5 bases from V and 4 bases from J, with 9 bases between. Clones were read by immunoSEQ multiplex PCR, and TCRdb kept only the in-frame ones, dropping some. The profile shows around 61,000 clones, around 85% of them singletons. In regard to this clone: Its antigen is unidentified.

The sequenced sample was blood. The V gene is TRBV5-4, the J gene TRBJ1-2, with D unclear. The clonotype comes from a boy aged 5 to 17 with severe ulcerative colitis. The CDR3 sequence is CASSSDGYGYTF. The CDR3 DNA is TGTGCCAGCAGTTCGGACGGCTATGGCTACACCTTC.